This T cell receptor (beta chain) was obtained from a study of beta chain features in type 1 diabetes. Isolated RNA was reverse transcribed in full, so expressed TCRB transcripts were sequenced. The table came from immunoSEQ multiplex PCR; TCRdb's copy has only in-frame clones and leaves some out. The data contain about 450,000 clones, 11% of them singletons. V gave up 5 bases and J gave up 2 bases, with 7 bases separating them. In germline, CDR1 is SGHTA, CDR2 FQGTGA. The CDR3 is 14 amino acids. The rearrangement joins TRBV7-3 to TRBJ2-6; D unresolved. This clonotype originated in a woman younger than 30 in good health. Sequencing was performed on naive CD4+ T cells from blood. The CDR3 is CASSKNTGANVLTF. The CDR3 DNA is TGTGCCAGCAGCAAGAACACTGGGGCCAACGTCCTGACTTTC. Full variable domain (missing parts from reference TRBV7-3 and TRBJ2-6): GAGVSQTPSNKVTEKGKYVELRCDPISGHTALYWYRQSLGQGPEFLIYFQGTGAADDSGLPNDRFFAVRPEGSVSTLKIQRTERGDSAVYLCASSKNTGANVLTFGAGSRLTVL.